This T cell receptor beta chain is from a study of T cells in Graves' hyperthyroidism and ophthalmopathy. Amplified TCR beta CDR3 regions derived from RNA transcripts. HTBI primers were employed in a first-round RT-PCR of the TCR CDR3. MiXCR, run by TCRdb on the multiplex PCR reads, gives a single entry per CDR3 protein. The table shows more than 550,000 distinct CDR3 sequences, with 17% occurring only once. The CDR3 has 15 residues. Germline CDR1 and CDR2: SNHLY and FYNNEI. On this clonotype: This may stem from a read error, because a much larger clone lies one nucleotide away.

The specimen was blood. V usage is TRBV2 and J usage is TRBJ1-4, with D tentatively TRBD1 (6 bases). The clonotype comes from a man aged 50-59 years with Graves' hyperthyroidism. CDR3 in amino acids: CAGSYRAQNNEKLFF. The CDR3, as DNA: TGTGCCGGCAGTTACAGGGCTCAAAATAATGAAAAACTGTTTTTT.